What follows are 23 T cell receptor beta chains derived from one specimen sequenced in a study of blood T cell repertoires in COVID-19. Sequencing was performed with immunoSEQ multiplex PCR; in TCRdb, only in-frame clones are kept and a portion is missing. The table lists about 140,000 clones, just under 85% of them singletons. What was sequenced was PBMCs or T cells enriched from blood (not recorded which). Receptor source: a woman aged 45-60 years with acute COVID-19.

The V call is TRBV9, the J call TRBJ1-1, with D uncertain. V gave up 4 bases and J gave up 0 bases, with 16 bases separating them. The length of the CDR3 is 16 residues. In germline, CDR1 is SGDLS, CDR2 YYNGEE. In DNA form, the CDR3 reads TGTGCCAGCAGCTCCAAGGCGGATCTAATGAACACTGAAGCTTTCTTT. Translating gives CASSSKADLMNTEAFF. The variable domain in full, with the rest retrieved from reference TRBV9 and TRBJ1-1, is DSGVTQTPKHLITATGQRVTLRCSPRSGDLSVYWYQQSLDQGLQFLIQYYNGEERAKGNILERFSAQQFPDLHSELNLSSLELGDSALYFCASSSKADLMNTEAFFGQGTRLTVV.

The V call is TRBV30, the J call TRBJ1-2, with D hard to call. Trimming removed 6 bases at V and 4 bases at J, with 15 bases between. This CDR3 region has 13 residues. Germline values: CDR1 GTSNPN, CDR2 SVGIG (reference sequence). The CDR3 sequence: CACAPSGVYGYTF. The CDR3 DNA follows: TGTGCCTGCGCACCATCGGGAGTCTATGGCTACACCTTC.

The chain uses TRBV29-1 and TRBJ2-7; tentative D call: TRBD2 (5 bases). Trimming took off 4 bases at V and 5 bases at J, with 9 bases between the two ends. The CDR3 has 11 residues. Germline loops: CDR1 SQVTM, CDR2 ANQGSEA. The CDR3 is CSVGSGDEQYF. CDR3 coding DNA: TGCAGCGTTGGGTCCGGGGACGAGCAGTACTTC.

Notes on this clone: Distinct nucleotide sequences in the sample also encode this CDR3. The CDR3 DNA reads as TGTGCCAGTAGTATAGGGCAGGTAAATGAAAAACTGTTTTTT. Translating it yields CASSIGQVNEKLFF. The chain carries TRBV19 and TRBJ1-4; D uncertain. Trimming took 1 base from V and 5 from J, leaving 8 bases between them. This CDR3 region has 14 residues. CDR1 and CDR2 from the germline V gene are LNHDA and SQIVND (reference sequence).

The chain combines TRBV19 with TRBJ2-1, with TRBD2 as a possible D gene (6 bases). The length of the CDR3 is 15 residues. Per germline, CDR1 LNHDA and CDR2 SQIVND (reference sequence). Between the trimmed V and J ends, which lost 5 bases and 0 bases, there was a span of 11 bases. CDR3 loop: CASSPSALSYNEQFF. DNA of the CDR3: TGTGCCAGTAGTCCTAGCGCCCTCTCCTACAATGAGCAGTTCTTC. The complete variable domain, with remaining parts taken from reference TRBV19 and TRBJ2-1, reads DGGITQSPKYLFRKEGQNVTLSCEQNLNHDAMYWYRQDPGQGLRLIYYSQIVNDFQKGDIAEGYSVSREKKESFPLTVTSAQKNPTAFYLCASSPSALSYNEQFFGPGTRLTVL.

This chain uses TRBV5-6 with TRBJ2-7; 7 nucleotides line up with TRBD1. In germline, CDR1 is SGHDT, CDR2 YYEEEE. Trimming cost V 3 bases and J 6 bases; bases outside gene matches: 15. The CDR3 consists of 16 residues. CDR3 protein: CASSSLWRQGEREQYF. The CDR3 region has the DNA TGTGCCAGCAGCTCACTCTGGCGACAGGGCGAGCGCGAGCAGTACTTC.

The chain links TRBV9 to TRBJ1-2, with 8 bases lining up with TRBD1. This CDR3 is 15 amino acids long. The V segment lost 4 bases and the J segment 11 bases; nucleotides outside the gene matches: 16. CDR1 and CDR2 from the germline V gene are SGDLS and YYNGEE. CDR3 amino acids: CASSPYRGQGIWYTF. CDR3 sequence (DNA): TGTGCCAGCAGCCCATACAGAGGACAGGGAATTTGGTACACCTTC. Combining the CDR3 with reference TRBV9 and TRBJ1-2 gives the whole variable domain DSGVTQTPKHLITATGQRVTLRCSPRSGDLSVYWYQQSLDQGLQFLIQYYNGEERAKGNILERFSAQQFPDLHSELNLSSLELGDSALYFCASSPYRGQGIWYTFGSGTRLTVV.

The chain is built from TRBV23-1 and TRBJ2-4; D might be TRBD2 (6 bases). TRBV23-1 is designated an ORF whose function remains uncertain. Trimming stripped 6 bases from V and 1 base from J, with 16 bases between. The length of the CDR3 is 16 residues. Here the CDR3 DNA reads TGCGCCAGCAGACTATCGGGGGTTGCGGCCAAAAACATTCAGTACTTC. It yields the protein CASRLSGVAAKNIQYF.

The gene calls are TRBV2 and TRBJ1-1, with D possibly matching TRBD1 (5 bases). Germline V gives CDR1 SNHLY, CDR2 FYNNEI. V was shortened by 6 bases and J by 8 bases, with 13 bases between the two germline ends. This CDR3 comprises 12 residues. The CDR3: CASRRDGTEAFF. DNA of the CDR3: TGTGCCAGCAGGCGGGACGGTACAGAAGCTTTCTTT.

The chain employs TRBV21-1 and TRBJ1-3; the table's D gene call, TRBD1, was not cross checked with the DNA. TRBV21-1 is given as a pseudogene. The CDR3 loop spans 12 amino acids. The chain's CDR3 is CASSKGDSPRLF. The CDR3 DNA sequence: TGTGCCAGCAGCAAGGGGGACAGCCCCCGTCTTTTT.

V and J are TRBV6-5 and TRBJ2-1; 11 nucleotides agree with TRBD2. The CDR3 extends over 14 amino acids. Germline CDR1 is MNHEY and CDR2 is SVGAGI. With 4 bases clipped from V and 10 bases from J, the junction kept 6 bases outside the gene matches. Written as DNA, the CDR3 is TGTGCCAGCAGTTCCCGAAGACTAGCGGGAGAGCAGTTCTTC. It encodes CASSSRRLAGEQFF.

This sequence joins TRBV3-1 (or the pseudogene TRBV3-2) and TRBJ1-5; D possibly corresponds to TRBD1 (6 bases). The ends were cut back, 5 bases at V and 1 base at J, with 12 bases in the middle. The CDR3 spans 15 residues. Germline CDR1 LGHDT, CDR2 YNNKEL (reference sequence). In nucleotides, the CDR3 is TGTGCCAGCAGCGAACAGGGTCGGAGCAATCAGCCCCAGCATTTT. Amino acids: CASSEQGRSNQPQHF.

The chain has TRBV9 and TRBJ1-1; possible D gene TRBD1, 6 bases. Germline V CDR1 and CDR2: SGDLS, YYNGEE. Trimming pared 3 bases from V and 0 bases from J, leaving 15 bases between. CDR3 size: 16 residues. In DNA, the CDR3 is TGTGCCAGCAGCGCACTACAGGGTTACTTGAACACTGAAGCTTTCTTT. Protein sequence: CASSALQGYLNTEAFF. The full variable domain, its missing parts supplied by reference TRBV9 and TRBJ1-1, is DSGVTQTPKHLITATGQRVTLRCSPRSGDLSVYWYQQSLDQGLQFLIQYYNGEERAKGNILERFSAQQFPDLHSELNLSSLELGDSALYFCASSALQGYLNTEAFFGQGTRLTVV.

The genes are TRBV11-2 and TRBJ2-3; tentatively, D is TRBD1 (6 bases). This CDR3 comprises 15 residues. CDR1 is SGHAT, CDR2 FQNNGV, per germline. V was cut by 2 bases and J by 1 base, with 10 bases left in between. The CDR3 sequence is CASSLLAGGTDTQYF. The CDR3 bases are TGTGCCAGCAGCTTACTCGCAGGGGGCACAGATACGCAGTATTTT.

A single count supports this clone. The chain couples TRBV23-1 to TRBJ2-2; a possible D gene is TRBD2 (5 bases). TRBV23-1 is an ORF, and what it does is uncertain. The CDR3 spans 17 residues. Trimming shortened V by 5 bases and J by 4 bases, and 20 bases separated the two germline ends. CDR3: CASSRPAEPDGTGELFF. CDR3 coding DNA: TGCGCCAGCAGTAGGCCAGCGGAACCGGATGGCACCGGGGAGCTGTTTTTT.

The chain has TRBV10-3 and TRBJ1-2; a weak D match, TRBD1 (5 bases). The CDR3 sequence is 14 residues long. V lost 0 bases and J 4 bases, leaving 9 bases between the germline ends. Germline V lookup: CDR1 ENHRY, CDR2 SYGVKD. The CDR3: CAISESGVGYGYTF. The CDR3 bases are TGTGCCATCAGTGAGTCAGGGGTTGGCTATGGCTACACCTTC.

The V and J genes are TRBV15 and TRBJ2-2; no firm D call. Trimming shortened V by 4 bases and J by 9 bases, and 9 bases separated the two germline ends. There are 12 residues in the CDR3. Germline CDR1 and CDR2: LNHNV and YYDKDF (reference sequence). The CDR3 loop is CATSTQSRELFF. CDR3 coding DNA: TGTGCCACCAGCACACAATCAAGGGAGCTGTTTTTT.

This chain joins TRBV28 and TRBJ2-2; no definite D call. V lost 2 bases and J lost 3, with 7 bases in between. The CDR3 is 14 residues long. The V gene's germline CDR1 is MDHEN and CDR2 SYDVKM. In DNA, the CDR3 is TGTGCCAGCAGTTTACCCCGGGACACCGGGGAGCTGTTTTTT. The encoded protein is CASSLPRDTGELFF.

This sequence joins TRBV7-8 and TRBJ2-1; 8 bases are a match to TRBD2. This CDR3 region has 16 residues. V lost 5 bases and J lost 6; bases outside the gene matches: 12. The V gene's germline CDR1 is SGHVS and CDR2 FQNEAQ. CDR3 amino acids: CASSPDVVAGINEQFF. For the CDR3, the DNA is TGTGCCAGCAGCCCTGATGTCGTAGCGGGAATCAATGAGCAGTTCTTC.

In nucleotides, the CDR3 is TGTGCCAGTAGTATAGTGGCGGAGCCCCAGCATTTT. Translated: CASSIVAEPQHF. V usage is TRBV19 and J usage is TRBJ1-5; D ambiguous. The CDR3 runs 12 residues. From germline, CDR1 is LNHDA and CDR2 SQIVND (reference sequence). V lost 1 base and J 8 bases, leaving 6 bases between the germline ends.

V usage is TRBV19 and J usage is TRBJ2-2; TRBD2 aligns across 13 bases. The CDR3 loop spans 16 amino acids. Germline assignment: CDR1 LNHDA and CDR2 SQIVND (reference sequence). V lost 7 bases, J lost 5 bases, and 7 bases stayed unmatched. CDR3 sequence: CASTPGLAGVTGELFF. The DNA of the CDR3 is TGTGCCAGTACCCCCGGACTAGCGGGAGTTACCGGGGAGCTGTTTTTT.

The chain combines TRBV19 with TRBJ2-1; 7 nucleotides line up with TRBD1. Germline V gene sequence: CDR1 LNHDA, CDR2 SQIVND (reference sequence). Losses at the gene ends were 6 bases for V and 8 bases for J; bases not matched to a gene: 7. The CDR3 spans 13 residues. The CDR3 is CASSGQVSHEQFF. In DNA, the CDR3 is TGTGCCAGTAGCGGACAGGTCTCCCATGAGCAGTTCTTC.

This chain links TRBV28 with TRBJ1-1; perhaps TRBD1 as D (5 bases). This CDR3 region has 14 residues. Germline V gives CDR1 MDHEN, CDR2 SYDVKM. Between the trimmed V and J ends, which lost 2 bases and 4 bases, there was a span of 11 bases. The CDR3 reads CASSLGAGPTEAFF. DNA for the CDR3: TGTGCCAGCAGTTTAGGGGCAGGGCCCACTGAAGCTTTCTTT. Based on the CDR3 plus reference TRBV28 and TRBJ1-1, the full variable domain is DVKVTQSSRYLVKRTGEKVFLECVQDMDHENMFWYRQDPGLGLRLIYFSYDVKMKEKGDIPEGYSVSREKKERFSLILESASTNQTSMYLCASSLGAGPTEAFFGQGTRLTVV.